This record covers a single TCR beta chain. Its antigen is not known. Extracted from the samples, RNA was reverse transcribed into cDNA to serve as the sequencing template. The assay was immunoSEQ multiplex PCR, and TCRdb's table has in-frame clones only and misses some. The data show 150,000 or so clones, approximately 59% seen once. This CDR3 contains 15 residues. Germline lookup yields CDR1 GTSNPN and CDR2 SVGIG (reference sequence). V lost 4 bases and J lost 3; bases outside the gene matches: 5. The treatment was: oral pan-JAK inhibitor, 5-10 mg twice daily. This specimen comes from a study of CD8+ T cells in alopecia areata. As for the study in general: In an open-label trial, patients got 5 to 10 mg tofacitinib twice daily. Whole-study findings and limits: The study found that many expanded lesional clones persisted in scalp and blood during tofacitinib.

This sample comprised CD4+ T cells sorted from blood, obtained between weeks 55 and 65, from a patient treated with tofacitinib. The TCR comes from a human donor with alopecia areata. This chain connects TRBV30 to TRBJ1-5, with 11 bases lining up with TRBD1. The CDR3 nucleotides are TGTGCCTGGACCGGGGGACAGGGGGTCAATCAGCCCCAGCATTTT. Translated: CAWTGGQGVNQPQHF.